This is a list of T cell receptor beta chains from one sample in a study of cytomegalovirus exposure and HLA in healthy donors. The protocol was immunoSEQ multiplex PCR, while the TCRdb copy is restricted to in-frame clones and leaves out a portion. The sample holds roughly 200,000 clones. Sequences were obtained from PBMCs. These receptors originate from a girl aged 2-9 years in good health and CMV-seropositive. Each CDR3 is given with its conserved first and last residue. A D gene is named only where the DNA matches it firmly.

TRBD1 TRBJ2-7 TRBV5-4 CASSGRDRDYEQYF TGTGCCAGCAGTGGTAGGGACAGGGATTACGAGCAGTACTTC
TRBD1 TRBJ2-7 TRBV28 CATSDRVPPYEQYF TGTGCCACTTCTGACAGGGTGCCTCCTTACGAGCAGTACTTC
NA TRBJ2-2 TRBV5-1 CASSLGLAGTGELFF TGCGCCAGCAGCTTGGGGCTAGCAGGTACCGGGGAGCTGTTTTTT
NA TRBJ1-1 TRBV27 CASSFNTNTEAFF TGTGCCAGCAGTTTCAATACAAACACTGAAGCTTTCTTT
TRBD1 TRBJ1-1 TRBV19 CASRGGRGEAFF TGTGCCAGTCGAGGGGGCCGGGGTGAAGCTTTCTTT
NA TRBJ2-6 TRBV15 CATSRTAGSVSGANVLTF TGTGCCACCAGCAGGACTGCGGGTTCCGTCTCTGGGGCCAACGTCCTGACTTTC
NA TRBJ2-5 TRBV5-1 CASSGGVLVQETQYF TGCGCCAGCAGCGGTGGAGTGCTAGTCCAAGAGACCCAGTACTTC
TRBD2 TRBJ2-7 TRBV14 CASSSELARSYEQYF TGTGCCAGCAGCTCCGAACTAGCGCGGTCCTACGAGCAGTACTTC
NA TRBJ2-7 TRBV2 CASSPRGSYEQYF TGTGCCAGCAGTCCCCGGGGTTCCTACGAGCAGTACTTC
TRBD2 TRBJ2-1 TRBV11-3 CASSSRLAGGPDEQFF TGTGCCAGCAGCTCAAGACTAGCGGGAGGGCCGGATGAGCAGTTCTTC
TRBD2 TRBJ2-4 TRBV7-2 CASSYPPSGKAKNIQYF TGTGCCAGCAGCTACCCCCCTAGCGGGAAAGCCAAAAACATTCAGTACTTC
TRBD2 TRBJ2-7 TRBV28 CASRSGGTYEQYF TGTGCCAGCAGGTCGGGGGGTACCTACGAGCAGTACTTC
TRBD1 TRBJ1-2 TRBV6-6 CASSHSGTDYGYTF TGTGCCAGCAGTCACTCCGGGACAGACTATGGCTACACCTTC
NA TRBJ1-2 TRBV7-9 CASSQQVLPGYTF TGTGCCAGCAGCCAGCAGGTTCTTCCAGGCTACACCTTC
TRBD1 TRBJ2-7 TRBV29-1 CSVAGGYNYEQYF TGCAGCGTGGCAGGGGGCTACAACTACGAGCAGTACTTC
NA TRBJ2-5 TRBV7-9 CASSFPLSGYQETQYF TGTGCCAGCAGTTTCCCCCTCTCAGGGTACCAAGAGACCCAGTACTTC
TRBD2 TRBJ2-7 TRBV4-1 CASRQTVGGSSYEQYF TGCGCCAGCAGACAAACCGTGGGCGGGAGCTCCTACGAGCAGTACTTC
NA TRBJ1-4 TRBV27 CASGGGRNEKLFF TGTGCCAGCGGGGGGGGGCGGAATGAAAAACTGTTTTTT
NA TRBJ2-5 TRBV7-2 CASSPATMGSYF TGTGCCAGCAGCCCCGCCACCATGGGCTCGTACTTC
NA TRBJ1-5 TRBV19 CASSMQGSASNQPQHF TGTGCCAGTAGTATGCAGGGCTCAGCAAGCAATCAGCCCCAGCATTTT
NA TRBJ1-5 TRBV2 CASSGEAGNQPQHF TGTGCCAGCAGTGGAGAGGCAGGCAATCAGCCCCAGCATTTT
TRBD1 TRBJ1-4 TRBV28 CASSLGSGTVGEKLFF TGTGCCAGCAGTTTAGGATCCGGGACAGTCGGTGAAAAACTGTTTTTT
NA TRBJ2-5 TRBV29-1 CSVEGRLTETQYF TGCAGCGTTGAAGGACGACTCACGGAGACCCAGTACTTC
NA TRBJ1-2 TRBV27 CASSPVKVVRGDGYTF TGTGCCAGCAGCCCGGTTAAGGTCGTAAGGGGCGATGGCTACACCTTC
TRBD2 TRBJ2-3 TRBV5-1 CASSPNGLAGLDTQYF TGCGCCAGCAGCCCAAACGGACTAGCGGGCCTAGATACGCAGTATTTT
TRBD2 TRBJ2-6 TRBV18 CASSPPGLAGANVLTF TGTGCCAGCTCACCACCCGGACTAGCTGGGGCCAACGTCCTGACTTTC
NA TRBJ2-5 TRBV27 CASKREETQYF TGTGCCAGCAAGAGGGAAGAGACCCAGTACTTC
NA TRBJ1-1 TRBV2 CASGPPEQGTEAFF TGTGCCAGTGGACCACCGGAACAGGGCACTGAAGCTTTCTTT
NA TRBJ2-3 TRBV11-2 CASSLDRADTQYF TGTGCCAGCAGCTTAGATCGAGCAGATACGCAGTATTTT
TRBD1 TRBJ2-7 TRBV4-1 CASSQTTGQIYEQYF TGCGCCAGCAGCCAGACTACGGGACAGATATACGAGCAGTACTTC
TRBD2 TRBJ2-2 TRBV15 CATSSEEAGGTGELFF TGTGCCACCAGCAGTGAAGAGGCGGGGGGGACCGGGGAGCTGTTTTTT
TRBD1 TRBJ2-7 TRBV9 CASSPTTGKSYEQYF TGTGCCAGCAGCCCGACGACAGGGAAATCCTACGAGCAGTACTTC
TRBD1 TRBJ1-1 TRBV28 CASRPADRAGTEAFF TGTGCCAGCAGGCCCGCCGACAGGGCGGGCACTGAAGCTTTCTTT
NA TRBJ2-1 TRBV12-5 CASGLGLVYEQFF TGTGCTAGTGGTTTGGGCCTAGTCTATGAGCAGTTCTTC
NA TRBJ2-7 TRBV11-2 CASSLSIPIDLYEQYF TGTGCCAGCAGCTTATCTATCCCCATTGACTTATACGAGCAGTACTTC
TRBD2 TRBJ2-7 TRBV2 CASTPSGGASHEQYF TGTGCCAGCACCCCCTCGGGGGGGGCTTCTCACGAGCAGTACTTC
NA TRBJ1-1 TRBV5-6 CASSFGPEAFF TGTGCCAGCAGCTTTGGGCCCGAAGCTTTCTTT
TRBD2 TRBJ2-7 TRBV11-3 CASSLQPGLATHEQYF TGTGCCAGCAGCTTACAGCCGGGACTAGCGACGCACGAGCAGTACTTC
TRBD2 TRBJ2-7 TRBV7-9 CASSLFGTSGRSEYF TGTGCCAGCAGCTTATTTGGGACTAGCGGGAGATCCGAGTACTTC
TRBD2 TRBJ2-1 TRBV7-9 CASSSGLAGAYNEQFF TGTGCCAGCAGCTCGGGTCTAGCGGGGGCCTACAATGAGCAGTTCTTC
TRBD2 TRBJ2-5 TRBV6-5 CASSLAGGPETQYF TGTGCCAGCAGCTTAGCGGGAGGGCCGGAGACCCAGTACTTC
TRBD1 TRBJ2-1 TRBV7-6 CASSRGQGFTGEQFF TGTGCAAGCTCCCGGGGACAGGGATTTACGGGTGAGCAGTTCTTC
NA TRBJ2-2 TRBV5-1 CASTLLTGSAGELFF TGCGCCAGCACCTTGTTAACTGGGAGTGCCGGGGAGCTGTTTTTT
TRBD2 TRBJ2-7 TRBV18 CASSPPVTSEGHEQYF TGTGCCAGCTCACCACCGGTGACTAGCGAGGGGCACGAGCAGTACTTC
NA TRBJ2-7 TRBV15 CATGPEEGSYEQYF TGTGCCACCGGCCCAGAGGAGGGTTCCTACGAGCAGTACTTC
NA TRBJ2-3 TRBV30 CAWRGGRSPDTQYF TGTGCCTGGCGCGGCGGGCGCTCTCCAGATACGCAGTATTTT
NA TRBJ1-1 TRBV5-4 CASSLAGATNTEAFF TGTGCCAGCAGCTTGGCAGGGGCAACGAACACTGAAGCTTTCTTT
NA TRBJ1-4 TRBV27 CASSLSHPQRGEKLFF TGTGCCAGCAGTTTATCGCATCCCCAGCGAGGGGAAAAACTGTTTTTT
NA TRBJ2-1 TRBV30 CAWRGATPNNEQFF TGTGCCTGGAGAGGGGCTACTCCTAACAATGAGCAGTTCTTC
NA TRBJ2-2 TRBV5-4 CASSLDRGTGELFF TGTGCCAGCAGCTTGGATCGGGGCACCGGGGAGCTGTTTTTT